These 15 T cell receptor beta chains came from one sample sequenced in a study of T cell responses to AZD1222 COVID-19 vaccine. Here immunoSEQ multiplex PCR was the method, and the copy in TCRdb shows in-frame clones only, minus some. The sample contains 150,000 to 200,000 clones, roughly 94% of which appear only once. The sample was peripheral blood, taken 28 days after the second AZD1222 dose. These receptors were taken from an adult who received the AZD1222 COVID-19 vaccine.

V gene TRBV7-2 combines with J gene TRBJ1-2, with a tentative D call TRBD1 (6 bases). This CDR3 is 15 amino acids long. V was shortened by 7 bases and J by 0 bases, with 15 bases between the two germline ends. Germline assignment: CDR1 SGHTA and CDR2 FQGNSA. Here the CDR3 reads CASTKGGATNYGYTF. The DNA of the CDR3 is TGTGCCAGCACCAAAGGGGGGGCGACTAACTATGGCTACACCTTC.

This chain uses TRBV29-1 with TRBJ2-7, with TRBD2 identical over 14 bases. The CDR3 extends over 14 amino acids. The germline V gene has CDR1 SQVTM and CDR2 ANQGSEA. The V segment lost 6 bases and the J segment 2 bases; nucleotides outside the gene matches: 3. In DNA, the CDR3 is TGCAGCGTGGGGACTAGCGGGAGCCCCTACGAGCAGTACTTC. Its translation is CSVGTSGSPYEQYF.

This chain connects TRBV28 to TRBJ2-7, with unresolved D. The CDR3 has 13 residues. The V end was cut by 10 bases, the J end by 0 bases, with 13 bases between. Germline lookup yields CDR1 MDHEN and CDR2 SYDVKM. The CDR3 loop reads CAIFSLGSYEQYF. The CDR3 bases are TGTGCCATTTTTAGTCTTGGCTCCTACGAGCAGTACTTC. Full variable domain (outside the CDR3, taken from reference TRBV28 and TRBJ2-7): DVKVTQSSRYLVKRTGEKVFLECVQDMDHENMFWYRQDPGLGLRLIYFSYDVKMKEKGDIPEGYSVSREKKERFSLILESASTNQTSMYLCAIFSLGSYEQYFGPGTRLTVT.

This chain joins TRBV24-1 and TRBJ1-6; maybe TRBD1 (6 bases). With 1 base removed from V and 3 bases from J, the gap between germline ends came to 15 bases. This CDR3 has 18 amino acids. Germline CDR1 KGHDR, CDR2 SFDVKD. This CDR3 is CATSDLSDRSLYNSPLHF. CDR3 DNA sequence: TGTGCCACCAGTGATTTATCCGACAGGAGCCTCTATAATTCACCCCTCCACTTT.

The chain employs TRBV13 and TRBJ2-7; D is unresolved. The germline V and J ends were trimmed by 0 bases and 2 bases, with 8 bases remaining between them. Per germline, CDR1 PRHDT and CDR2 FYEKMQ (reference sequence). The CDR3 totals 14 residues. The chain's CDR3 is CASSLGQLAYEQYF. The CDR3 DNA reads as TGTGCCAGCAGCTTAGGGCAGCTAGCCTACGAGCAGTACTTC.

The V call is TRBV27, the J call TRBJ1-2, with TRBD1 as a possible D gene (5 bases). Germline V lookup: CDR1 MNHEY, CDR2 SMNVEV (reference sequence). V was cut by 9 bases and J by 3 bases, with 14 bases left in between. The CDR3 loop spans 13 amino acids. DNA for the CDR3: TGTGCCAGTAAGATAGGGGAGGACTATGGCTACACCTTC. Translated, it gives CASKIGEDYGYTF.

The rearrangement joins TRBV4-1 to TRBJ1-3; 12 bases line up with TRBD1. The germline CDR1 and CDR2 sequences are MGHRA and YSYEKL. This CDR3 is built from 16 residues. V trimming: 4 bases; J trimming: 2 bases; junction bases outside the gene matches: 3. DNA for the CDR3: TGCGCCAGCAGCCCGGGACAGGGGGCGGCTGGAAACACCATATATTTT. This gives the protein CASSPGQGAAGNTIYF.

This rearrangement joins TRBV18 to TRBJ2-4; weak D call: TRBD1 (5 bases). Germline loops: CDR1 KGHSH, CDR2 LQKENI. The CDR3 is 19 residues long. V was pared by 6 bases and J by 0 bases, with 24 bases between. This CDR3 is CASSPEIVPGKLAKNIQYF. The CDR3 DNA is TGTGCCAGCTCGCCAGAAATAGTCCCAGGGAAATTAGCCAAAAACATTCAGTACTTC.

The V and J genes are TRBV3-1 (or the pseudogene TRBV3-2) and TRBJ2-2, with a possible D match to TRBD2 (6 bases). This CDR3 comprises 18 residues. Per germline, CDR1 LGHDT and CDR2 YNNKEL (reference sequence). V was shortened by 1 base and J by 4 bases, with 19 bases between the two germline ends. In nucleotides, the CDR3 is TGTGCCAGCAGCCAAGCAACGGAGGGGATGCGGGTCACCGGGGAGCTGTTTTTT. The encoded protein is CASSQATEGMRVTGELFF.

The rearrangement uses TRBV7-2 and TRBJ1-3; D unclear. V was shortened by 5 bases and J by 1 base, with 15 bases between the two germline ends. The CDR3 consists of 16 residues. Germline assignment: CDR1 SGHTA and CDR2 FQGNSA. CDR3 region: CASSPRIGASGNTIYF. The CDR3 region has the DNA TGTGCCAGCAGCCCCAGAATCGGTGCTTCTGGAAACACCATATATTTT. The whole variable domain, remainder taken from reference TRBV7-2 and TRBJ1-3, is GAGVSQSPSNKVTEKGKDVELRCDPISGHTALYWYRQSLGQGLEFLIYFQGNSAPDKSGLPSDRFSAERTGGSVSTLTIQRTQQEDSAVYLCASSPRIGASGNTIYFGEGSWLTVV.

V gene TRBV15 combines with J gene TRBJ1-6; D remains unclear. Germline V lookup: CDR1 LNHNV, CDR2 YYDKDF (reference sequence). This CDR3 spans 12 amino acids. V lost 3 bases and J 7 bases, leaving 4 bases between the germline ends. CDR3 region: CATSSLNSPLHF. The DNA for the CDR3 is TGTGCCACCAGCAGCCTCAATTCACCCCTCCACTTT.

This clone has only one observation. The chain recombines TRBV7-9 with TRBJ2-5, with 11 positions matching TRBD2. With 4 bases clipped from V and 3 bases from J, the junction kept 10 bases outside the gene matches. Germline V gene lookup returns CDR1 SEHNR and CDR2 FQNEAQ (reference sequence). CDR3 size: 17 residues. CDR3 protein: CASSSKRLAGREETQYF. CDR3 in DNA: TGTGCCAGCAGCTCCAAAAGACTAGCGGGAAGGGAAGAGACCCAGTACTTC.

In DNA, the CDR3 is TGTGCCACCAGTGGGGACACTAATGAAAAACTGTTTTTT. It is translated as CATSGDTNEKLFF. The chain recombines TRBV24-1 with TRBJ1-4, with D perhaps TRBD1 (5 bases). The germline V gene has CDR1 KGHDR and CDR2 SFDVKD. V was cut by 5 bases and J by 2 bases, with 5 bases left in between. The CDR3 is 13 residues long.

The chain links TRBV2 to TRBJ1-5; tentatively, D is TRBD1 (5 bases). Germline-derived CDR1 and CDR2 are SNHLY and FYNNEI. V was cut by 8 bases and J by 4 bases, with 18 bases left in between. This CDR3 has 15 residues. CDR3 in DNA: TGTGCCAGCTGTGCACGGGGGGGGGATAATCAGCCCCAGCATTTT. Its protein product is CASCARGGDNQPQHF. The full variable domain, completed using reference TRBV2 and TRBJ1-5, is EPEVTQTPSHQVTQMGQEVILRCVPISNHLYFYWYRQILGQKVEFLVSFYNNEISEKSEIFDDQFSVERPDGSNFTLKIRSTKLEDSAMYFCASCARGGDNQPQHFGDGTRLSIL.

CDR3 sequence reads: CASSLGQVNTEAFF. CDR3 nucleotides: TGTGCCAGCAGTTTGGGACAAGTGAACACTGAAGCTTTCTTT. The chain is built from TRBV2 and TRBJ1-1; D is perhaps TRBD1 (6 bases). Trimming shortened V by 5 bases and J by 0 bases, and 10 bases separated the two germline ends. The CDR3 covers 14 residues. CDR1 SNHLY and CDR2 FYNNEI come from the germline V gene.